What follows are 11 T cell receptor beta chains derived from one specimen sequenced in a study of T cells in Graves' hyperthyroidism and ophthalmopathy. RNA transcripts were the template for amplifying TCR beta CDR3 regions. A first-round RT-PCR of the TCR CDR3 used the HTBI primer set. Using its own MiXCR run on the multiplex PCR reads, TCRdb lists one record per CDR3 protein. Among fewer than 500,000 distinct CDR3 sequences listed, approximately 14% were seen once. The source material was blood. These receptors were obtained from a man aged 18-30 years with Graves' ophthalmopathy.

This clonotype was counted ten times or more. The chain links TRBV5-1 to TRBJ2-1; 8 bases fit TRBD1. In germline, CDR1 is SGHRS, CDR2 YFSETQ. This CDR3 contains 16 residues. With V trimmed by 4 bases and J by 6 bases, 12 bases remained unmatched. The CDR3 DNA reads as TGCGCCAGCAGCCCCTCCTTCGGGACAGGAGGCAATGAGCAGTTCTTC. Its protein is CASSPSFGTGGNEQFF.

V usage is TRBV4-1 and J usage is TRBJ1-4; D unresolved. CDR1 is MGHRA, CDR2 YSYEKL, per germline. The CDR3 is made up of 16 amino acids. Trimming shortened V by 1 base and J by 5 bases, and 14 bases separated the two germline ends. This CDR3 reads CASSQGSGVENEKLFF. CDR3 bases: TGCGCCAGCAGCCAAGGAAGCGGGGTCGAAAATGAAAAACTGTTTTTT.

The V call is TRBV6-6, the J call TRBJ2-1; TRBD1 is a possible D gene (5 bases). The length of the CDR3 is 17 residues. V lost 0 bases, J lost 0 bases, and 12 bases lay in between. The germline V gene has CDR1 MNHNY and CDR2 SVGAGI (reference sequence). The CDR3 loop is CASSYSWGRDSYNEQFF. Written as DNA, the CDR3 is TGTGCCAGCAGTTACTCGTGGGGCAGGGACTCCTACAATGAGCAGTTCTTC.

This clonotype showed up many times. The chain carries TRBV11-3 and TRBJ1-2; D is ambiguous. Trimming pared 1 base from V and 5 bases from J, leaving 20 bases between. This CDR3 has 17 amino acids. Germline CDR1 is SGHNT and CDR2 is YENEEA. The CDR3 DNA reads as TGTGCCAGCAGCTTAGTACGTAACCGGCTGCGGCGATATGGCTACACCTTC. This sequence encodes CASSLVRNRLRRYGYTF.

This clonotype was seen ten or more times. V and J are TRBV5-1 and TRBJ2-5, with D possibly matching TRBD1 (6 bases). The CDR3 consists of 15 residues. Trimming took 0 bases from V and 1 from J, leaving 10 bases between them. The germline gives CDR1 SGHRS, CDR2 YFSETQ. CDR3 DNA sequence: TGCGCCAGCAGCTTGGTACAGGGCCGCCAAGAGACCCAGTACTTC. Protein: CASSLVQGRQETQYF.

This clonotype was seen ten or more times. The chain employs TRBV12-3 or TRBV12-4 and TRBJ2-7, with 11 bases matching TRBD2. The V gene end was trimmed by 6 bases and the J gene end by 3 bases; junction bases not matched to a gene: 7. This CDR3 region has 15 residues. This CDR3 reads CASRDQLAGVYEQYF. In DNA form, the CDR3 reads TGTGCCAGCAGAGACCAACTAGCGGGGGTCTACGAGCAGTACTTC.

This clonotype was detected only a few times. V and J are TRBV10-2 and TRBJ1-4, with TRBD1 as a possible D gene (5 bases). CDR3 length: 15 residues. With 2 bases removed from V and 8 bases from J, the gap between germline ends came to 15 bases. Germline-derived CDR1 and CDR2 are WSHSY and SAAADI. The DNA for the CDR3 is TGCGCCAGCAGTGAGCCGGCAGGGTCCGGGGAAAAACTGTTTTTT. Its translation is CASSEPAGSGEKLFF.

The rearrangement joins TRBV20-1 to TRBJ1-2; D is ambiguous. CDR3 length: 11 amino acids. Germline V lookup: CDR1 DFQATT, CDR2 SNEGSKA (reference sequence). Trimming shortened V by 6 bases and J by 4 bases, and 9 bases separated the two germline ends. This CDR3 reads CSASTSYGYTF. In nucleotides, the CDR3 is TGCAGTGCCTCGACAAGCTATGGCTACACCTTC.

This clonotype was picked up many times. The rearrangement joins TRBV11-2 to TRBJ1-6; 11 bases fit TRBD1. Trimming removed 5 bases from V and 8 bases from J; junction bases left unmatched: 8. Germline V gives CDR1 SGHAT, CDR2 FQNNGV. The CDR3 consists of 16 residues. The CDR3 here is CASSPRTGGAHSPLHF. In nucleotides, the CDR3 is TGTGCCAGCAGCCCCCGGACAGGGGGCGCGCATTCACCCCTCCACTTT.

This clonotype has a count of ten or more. As DNA, the CDR3 is TGTGCCAGCAGCCAACGGGGGGAATTGAATGAGCAGTTCTTC. Encoded protein: CASSQRGELNEQFF. V and J are TRBV3-1 and TRBJ2-1; 7 positions match TRBD2. The germline CDR1 and CDR2 sequences are LGHDT and YNNKEL (reference sequence). V lost 2 bases to trimming and J lost 7 bases; unmatched junction nucleotides: 5. This CDR3 contains 14 residues.

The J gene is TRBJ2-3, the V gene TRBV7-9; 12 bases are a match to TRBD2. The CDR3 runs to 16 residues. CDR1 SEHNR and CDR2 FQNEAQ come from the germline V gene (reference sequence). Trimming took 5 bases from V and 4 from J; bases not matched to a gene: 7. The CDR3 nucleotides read TGTGCCAGCAGCCCCGCTAGCGGGAGGGCAGCAGATACGCAGTATTTT. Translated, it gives CASSPASGRAADTQYF.